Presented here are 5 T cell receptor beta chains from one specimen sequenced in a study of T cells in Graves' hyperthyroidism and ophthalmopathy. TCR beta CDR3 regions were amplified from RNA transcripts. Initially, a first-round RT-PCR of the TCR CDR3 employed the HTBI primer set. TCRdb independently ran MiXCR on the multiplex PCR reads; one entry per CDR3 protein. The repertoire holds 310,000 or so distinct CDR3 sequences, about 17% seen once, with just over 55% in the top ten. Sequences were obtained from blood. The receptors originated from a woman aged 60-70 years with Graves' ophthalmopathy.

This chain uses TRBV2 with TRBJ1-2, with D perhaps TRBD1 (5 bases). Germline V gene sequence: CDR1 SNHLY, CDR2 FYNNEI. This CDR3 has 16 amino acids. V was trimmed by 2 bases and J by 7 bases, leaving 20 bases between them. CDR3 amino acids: CASSELGQPIEGGYTF. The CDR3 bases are TGTGCCAGCAGTGAATTGGGGCAGCCGATCGAGGGTGGCTACACCTTC.

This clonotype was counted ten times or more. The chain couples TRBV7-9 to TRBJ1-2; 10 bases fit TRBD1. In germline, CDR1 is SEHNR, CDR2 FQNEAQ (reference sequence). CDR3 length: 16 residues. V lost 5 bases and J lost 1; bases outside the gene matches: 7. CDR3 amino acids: CASSMRTGGINYGYTF. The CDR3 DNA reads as TGTGCCAGCAGCATGAGGACAGGGGGGATTAACTATGGCTACACCTTC.

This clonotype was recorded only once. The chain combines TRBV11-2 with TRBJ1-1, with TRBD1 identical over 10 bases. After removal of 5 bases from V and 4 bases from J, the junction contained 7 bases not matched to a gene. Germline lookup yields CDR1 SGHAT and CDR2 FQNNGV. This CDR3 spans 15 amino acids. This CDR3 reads CASSNGQGGGTEAFF. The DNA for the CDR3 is TGTGCCAGCAGCAATGGACAGGGGGGTGGCACTGAAGCTTTCTTT.

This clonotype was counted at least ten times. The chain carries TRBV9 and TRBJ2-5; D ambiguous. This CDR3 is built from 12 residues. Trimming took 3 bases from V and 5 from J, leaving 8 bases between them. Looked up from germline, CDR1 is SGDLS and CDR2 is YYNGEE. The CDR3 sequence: CASSDTLETQYF. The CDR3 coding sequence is TGTGCCAGCAGCGATACCCTCGAGACCCAGTACTTC.

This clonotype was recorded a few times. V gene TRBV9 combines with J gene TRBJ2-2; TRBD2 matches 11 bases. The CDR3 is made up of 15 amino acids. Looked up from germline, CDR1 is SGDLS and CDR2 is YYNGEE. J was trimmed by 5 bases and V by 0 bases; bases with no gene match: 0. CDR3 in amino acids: CASSVVAGGTGELFF. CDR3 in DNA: TGTGCCAGCAGCGTAGTAGCGGGAGGGACCGGGGAGCTGTTTTTT.